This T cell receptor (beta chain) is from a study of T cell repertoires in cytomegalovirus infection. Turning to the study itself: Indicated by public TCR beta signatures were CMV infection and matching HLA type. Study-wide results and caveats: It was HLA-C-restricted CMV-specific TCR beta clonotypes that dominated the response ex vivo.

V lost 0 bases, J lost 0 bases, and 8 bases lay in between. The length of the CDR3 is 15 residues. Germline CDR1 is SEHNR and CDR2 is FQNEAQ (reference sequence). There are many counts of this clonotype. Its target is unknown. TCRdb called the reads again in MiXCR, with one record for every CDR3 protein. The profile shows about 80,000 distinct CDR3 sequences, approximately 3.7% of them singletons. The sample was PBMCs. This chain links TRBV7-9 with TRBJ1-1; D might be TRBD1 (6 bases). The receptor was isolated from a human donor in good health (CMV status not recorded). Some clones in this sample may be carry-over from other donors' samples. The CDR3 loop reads CASSLAQGLNTEAFF. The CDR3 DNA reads TGTGCCAGCAGCTTAGCACAGGGTTTGAACACTGAAGCTTTCTTT.